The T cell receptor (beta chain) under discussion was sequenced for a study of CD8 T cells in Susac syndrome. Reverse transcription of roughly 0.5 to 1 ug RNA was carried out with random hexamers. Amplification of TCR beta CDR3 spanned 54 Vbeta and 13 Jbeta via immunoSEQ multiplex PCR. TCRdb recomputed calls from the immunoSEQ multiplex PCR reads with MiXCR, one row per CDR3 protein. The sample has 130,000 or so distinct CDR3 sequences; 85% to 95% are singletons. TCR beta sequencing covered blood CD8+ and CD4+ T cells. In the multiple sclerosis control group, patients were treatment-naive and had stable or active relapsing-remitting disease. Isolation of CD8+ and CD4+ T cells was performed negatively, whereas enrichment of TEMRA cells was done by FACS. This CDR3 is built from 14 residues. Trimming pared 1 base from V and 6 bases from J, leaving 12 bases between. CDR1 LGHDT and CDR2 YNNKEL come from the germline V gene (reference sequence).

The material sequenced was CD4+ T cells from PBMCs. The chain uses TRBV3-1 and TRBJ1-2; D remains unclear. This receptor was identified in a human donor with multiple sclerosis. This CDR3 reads CASSQVSRPHGYTF. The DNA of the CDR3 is TGTGCCAGCAGCCAAGTTTCCAGGCCCCATGGCTACACCTTC. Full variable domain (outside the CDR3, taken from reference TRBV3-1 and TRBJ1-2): DTAVSQTPKYLVTQMGNDKSIKCEQNLGHDTMYWYKQDSKKFLKIMFSYNNKELIINETVPNRFSPKSPDKAHLNLHINSLELGDSAVYFCASSQVSRPHGYTFGSGTRLTVV.